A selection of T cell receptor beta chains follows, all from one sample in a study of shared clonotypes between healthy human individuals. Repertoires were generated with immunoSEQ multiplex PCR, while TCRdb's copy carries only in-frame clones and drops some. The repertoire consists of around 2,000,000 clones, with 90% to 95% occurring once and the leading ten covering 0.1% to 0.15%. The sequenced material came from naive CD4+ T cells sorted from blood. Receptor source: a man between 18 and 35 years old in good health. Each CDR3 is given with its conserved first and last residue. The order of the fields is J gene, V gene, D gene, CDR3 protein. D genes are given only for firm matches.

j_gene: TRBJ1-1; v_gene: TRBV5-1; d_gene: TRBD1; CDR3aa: CASSRGQGPSEAFF
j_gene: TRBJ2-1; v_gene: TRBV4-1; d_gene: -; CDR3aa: CASSQYPRGRDNEQFF
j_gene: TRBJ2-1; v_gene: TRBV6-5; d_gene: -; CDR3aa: CASRAGGGNEQFF
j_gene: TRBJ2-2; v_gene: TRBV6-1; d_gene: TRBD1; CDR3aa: CASSRQGAYTGELFF
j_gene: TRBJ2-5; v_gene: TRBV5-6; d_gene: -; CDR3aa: CASSLGGRIETQYF
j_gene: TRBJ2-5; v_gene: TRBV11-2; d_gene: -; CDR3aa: CASSSGPSWSEETQYF
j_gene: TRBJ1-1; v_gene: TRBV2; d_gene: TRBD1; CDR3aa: CASSGQGGTEAFF
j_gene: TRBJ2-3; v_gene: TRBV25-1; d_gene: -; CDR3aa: CASRGTDTQYF
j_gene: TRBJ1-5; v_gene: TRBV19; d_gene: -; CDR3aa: CASSIEGISNQPQHF
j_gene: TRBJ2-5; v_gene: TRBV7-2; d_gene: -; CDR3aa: CASSPHLPSQETQYF
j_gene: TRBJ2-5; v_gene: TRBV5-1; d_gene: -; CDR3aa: CASSSDNQETQYF
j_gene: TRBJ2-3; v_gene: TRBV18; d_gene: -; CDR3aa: CASSPRDGYTDTQYF
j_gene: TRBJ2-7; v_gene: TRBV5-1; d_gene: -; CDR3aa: CASSLLGFYEQYF
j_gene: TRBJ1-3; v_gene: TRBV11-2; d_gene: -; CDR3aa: CASGRQVSGNTIYF
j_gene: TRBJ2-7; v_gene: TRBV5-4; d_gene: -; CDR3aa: CASSRRVGLNSYEQYF
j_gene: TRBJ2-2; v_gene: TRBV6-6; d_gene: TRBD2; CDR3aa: CASSWTSSGELFF
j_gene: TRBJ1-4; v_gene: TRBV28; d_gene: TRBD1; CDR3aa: CASRRSGTGREKLFF
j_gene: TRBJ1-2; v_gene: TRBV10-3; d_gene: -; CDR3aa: CAISESTQVGGGYGYTF
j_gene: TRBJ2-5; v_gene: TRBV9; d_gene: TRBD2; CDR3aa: CASSVAASGRQETQYF
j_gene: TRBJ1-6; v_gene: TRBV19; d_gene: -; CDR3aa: CASSIRGQYNSPLHF
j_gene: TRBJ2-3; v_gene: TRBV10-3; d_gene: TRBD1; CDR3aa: CAIRTGDGLPNTQYF
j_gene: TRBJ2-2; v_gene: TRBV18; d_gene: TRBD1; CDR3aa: CASSRQGEAGELFF
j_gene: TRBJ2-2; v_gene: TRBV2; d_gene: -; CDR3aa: CASSEALRDTGELFF
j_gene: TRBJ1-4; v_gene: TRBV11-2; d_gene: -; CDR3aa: CASSLGTVATNEKLFF
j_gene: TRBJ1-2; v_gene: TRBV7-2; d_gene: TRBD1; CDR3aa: CASSFTGQVDYGYTF
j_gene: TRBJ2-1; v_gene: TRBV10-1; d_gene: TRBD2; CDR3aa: CASSETSGDYNEQFF
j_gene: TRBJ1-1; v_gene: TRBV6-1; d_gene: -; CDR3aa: CASRLDSTEAFF
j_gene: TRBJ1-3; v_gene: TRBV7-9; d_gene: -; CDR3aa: CASSRGRNSGNTIYF
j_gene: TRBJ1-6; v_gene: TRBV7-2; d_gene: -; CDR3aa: CASSLGGGPGSPLHF
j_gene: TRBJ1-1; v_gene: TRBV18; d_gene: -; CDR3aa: CASSPIAGEPGTEAFF
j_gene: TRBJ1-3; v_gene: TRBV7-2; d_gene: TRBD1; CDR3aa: CASRTGAGNTIYF
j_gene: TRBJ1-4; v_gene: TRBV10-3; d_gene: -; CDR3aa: CAISDGAGNEKLFF
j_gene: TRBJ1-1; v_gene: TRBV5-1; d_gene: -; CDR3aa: CASSLALVSNTEAFF
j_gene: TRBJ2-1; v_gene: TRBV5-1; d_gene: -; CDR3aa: CASGVTRGQGEQFF
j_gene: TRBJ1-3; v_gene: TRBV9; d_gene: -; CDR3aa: CASSVDGGGGNTIYF
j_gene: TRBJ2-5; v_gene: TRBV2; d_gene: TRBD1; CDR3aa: CASSGTGLYQETQYF
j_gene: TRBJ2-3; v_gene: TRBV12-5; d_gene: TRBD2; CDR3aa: CASGRTSGRKDTQYF
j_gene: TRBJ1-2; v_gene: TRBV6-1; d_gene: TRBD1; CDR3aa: CASTRNRGVDYGYTF
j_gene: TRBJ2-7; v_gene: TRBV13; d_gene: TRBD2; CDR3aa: CASGTSGSYEQYF
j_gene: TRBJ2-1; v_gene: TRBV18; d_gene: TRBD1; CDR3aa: CASSEFRGPINEQFF
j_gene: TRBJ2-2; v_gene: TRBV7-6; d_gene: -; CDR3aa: CASSPLSGELFF
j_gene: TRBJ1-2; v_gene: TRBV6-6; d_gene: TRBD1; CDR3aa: CASSNRGTGYGYTF